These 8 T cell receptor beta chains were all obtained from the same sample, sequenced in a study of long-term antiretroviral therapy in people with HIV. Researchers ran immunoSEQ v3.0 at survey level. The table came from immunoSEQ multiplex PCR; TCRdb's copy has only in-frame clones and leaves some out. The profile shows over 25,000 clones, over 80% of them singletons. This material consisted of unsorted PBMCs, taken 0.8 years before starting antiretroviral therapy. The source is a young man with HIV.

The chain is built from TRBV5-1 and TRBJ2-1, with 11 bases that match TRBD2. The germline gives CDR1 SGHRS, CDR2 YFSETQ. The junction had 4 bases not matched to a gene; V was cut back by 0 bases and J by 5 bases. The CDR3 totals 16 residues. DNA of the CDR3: TGCGCCAGCAGCTTGGCCGCTAGCGGGGGGAACAATGAGCAGTTCTTC. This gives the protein CASSLAASGGNNEQFF.

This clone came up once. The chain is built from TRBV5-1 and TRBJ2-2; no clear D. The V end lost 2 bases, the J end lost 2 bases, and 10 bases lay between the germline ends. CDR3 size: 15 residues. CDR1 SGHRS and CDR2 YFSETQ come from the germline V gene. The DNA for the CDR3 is TGCGCCAGCAGCTTTAGAGGAGAAAACACCGGGGAGCTGTTTTTT. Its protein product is CASSFRGENTGELFF.

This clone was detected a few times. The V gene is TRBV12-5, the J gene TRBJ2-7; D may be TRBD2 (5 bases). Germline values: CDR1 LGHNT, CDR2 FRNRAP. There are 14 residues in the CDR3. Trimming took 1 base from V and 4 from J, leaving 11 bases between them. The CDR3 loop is CASGLGRRPYEQYF. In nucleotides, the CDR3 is TGTGCTAGTGGTTTGGGCAGGAGGCCGTACGAGCAGTACTTC.

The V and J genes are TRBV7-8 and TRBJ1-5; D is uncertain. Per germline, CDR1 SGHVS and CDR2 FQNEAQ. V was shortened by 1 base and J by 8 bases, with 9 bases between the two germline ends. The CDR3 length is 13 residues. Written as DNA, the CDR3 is TGTGCCAGCAGCTTAGGGTTACCGGAGCCCCAGCATTTT. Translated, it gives CASSLGLPEPQHF.

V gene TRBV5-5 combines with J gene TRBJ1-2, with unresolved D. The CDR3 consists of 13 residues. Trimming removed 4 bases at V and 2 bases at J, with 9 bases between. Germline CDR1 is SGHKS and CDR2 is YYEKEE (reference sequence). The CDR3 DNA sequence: TGTGCCAGCAGCGAGGGCCAGAACTATGGCTACACCTTC. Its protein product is CASSEGQNYGYTF.

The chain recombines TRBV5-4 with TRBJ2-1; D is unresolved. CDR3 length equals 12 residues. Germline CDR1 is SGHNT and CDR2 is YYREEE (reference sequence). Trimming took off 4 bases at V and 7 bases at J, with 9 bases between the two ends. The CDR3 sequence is CASSPSPNEQFF. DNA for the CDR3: TGTGCCAGCAGCCCTTCCCCAAATGAGCAGTTCTTC.

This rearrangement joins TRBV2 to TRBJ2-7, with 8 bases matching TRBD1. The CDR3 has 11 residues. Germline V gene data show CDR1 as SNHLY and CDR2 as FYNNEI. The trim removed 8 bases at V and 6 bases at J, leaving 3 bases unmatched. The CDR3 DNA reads TGTGCCAGCCCAGACAGGGGCGAGCAGTACTTC. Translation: CASPDRGEQYF. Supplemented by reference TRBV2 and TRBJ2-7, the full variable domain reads EPEVTQTPSHQVTQMGQEVILRCVPISNHLYFYWYRQILGQKVEFLVSFYNNEISEKSEIFDDQFSVERPDGSNFTLKIRSTKLEDSAMYFCASPDRGEQYFGPGTRLTVT.

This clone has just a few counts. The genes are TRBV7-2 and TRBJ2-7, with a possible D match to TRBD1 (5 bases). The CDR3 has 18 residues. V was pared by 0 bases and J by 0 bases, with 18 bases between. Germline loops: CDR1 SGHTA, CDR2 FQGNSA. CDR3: CASSLARPGQVSSYEQYF. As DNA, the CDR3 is TGTGCCAGCAGCTTAGCGCGCCCAGGGCAAGTTAGCTCCTACGAGCAGTACTTC.